This T cell receptor beta chain came from a study of T cell changes during pregnancy in multiple sclerosis. This clone was counted a single time. From germline, CDR1 is LNHDA and CDR2 SQIVND (reference sequence). Between the trimmed V and J ends, which lost 0 bases and 0 bases, there was a span of 9 bases. The CDR3 loop spans 17 amino acids. Assay used: immunoSEQ multiplex PCR; TCRdb lists only in-frame clones, some missing. There are 90,000 or so clones in the sample; approximately 90% occur only once, and 1.5% to 2% lies in the top ten. This clonotype originated in a female donor in good health, enrolled as a control in a pregnancy study. The source was peripheral blood, collected in the first trimester of pregnancy. This chain uses TRBV19 with TRBJ1-6; D unclear. The CDR3: CASSIDGESSYNSPLHF. The CDR3 bases are TGTGCCAGTAGTATAGATGGGGAGAGCTCCTATAATTCACCCCTCCACTTT.